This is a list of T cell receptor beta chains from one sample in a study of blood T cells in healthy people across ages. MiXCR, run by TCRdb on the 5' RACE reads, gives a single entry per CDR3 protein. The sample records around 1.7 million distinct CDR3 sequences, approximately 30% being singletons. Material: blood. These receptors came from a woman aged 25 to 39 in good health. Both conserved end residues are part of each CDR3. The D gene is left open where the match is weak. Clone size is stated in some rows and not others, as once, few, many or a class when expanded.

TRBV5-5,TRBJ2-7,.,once,TGTGCCAGCAGCTTGTTCTTAGCGAGGGGGGGCGACGAGCAGTACTTC,CASSLFLARGGDEQYF
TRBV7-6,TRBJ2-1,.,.,TGTGCCAGCAGCGTCCCCCAGGGGACCCTTCTTAACAATGAGCGGTTCTTC,CASSVPQGTLLNNERFF
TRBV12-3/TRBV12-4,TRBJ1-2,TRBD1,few,TGTGCCAGCAGTTTATTTCAGGGGGAGGAGGGCTACACCTTC,CASSLFQGEEGYTF
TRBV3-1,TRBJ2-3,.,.,TGTGCCAGCAGCCAAGGGGGGCGACCCACAGATACGCAGTATTTT,CASSQGGRPTDTQYF
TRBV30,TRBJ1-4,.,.,TGTGCCTCCCGGGGGATTTTTGCTACTAATGAAAAACTGTTTTTT,CASRGIFATNEKLFF
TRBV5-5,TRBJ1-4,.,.,TGTGCCAGCAGACGTCTATTGGGAGGTAATGAAAAACTGTTTTTT,CASRRLLGGNEKLFF
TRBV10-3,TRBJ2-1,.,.,TGTGCCATCAGTGAGGCAGTCAATGAGCAGTTCTTC,CAISEAVNEQFF
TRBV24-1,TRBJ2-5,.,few,TGTGCCACCAGTGATTTGCAGGGACAAGAGACCCAGTACTTC,CATSDLQGQETQYF
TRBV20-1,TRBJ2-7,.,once,TGCAGTGCTAGAGATCCGGGGTCGCCCTCCTACGAGCAGTACTTC,CSARDPGSPSYEQYF
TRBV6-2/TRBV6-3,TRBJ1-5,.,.,TGTGCCAGCACCAATCCGAGAGGGAGCCAGCCCCAGCATTTT,CASTNPRGSQPQHF